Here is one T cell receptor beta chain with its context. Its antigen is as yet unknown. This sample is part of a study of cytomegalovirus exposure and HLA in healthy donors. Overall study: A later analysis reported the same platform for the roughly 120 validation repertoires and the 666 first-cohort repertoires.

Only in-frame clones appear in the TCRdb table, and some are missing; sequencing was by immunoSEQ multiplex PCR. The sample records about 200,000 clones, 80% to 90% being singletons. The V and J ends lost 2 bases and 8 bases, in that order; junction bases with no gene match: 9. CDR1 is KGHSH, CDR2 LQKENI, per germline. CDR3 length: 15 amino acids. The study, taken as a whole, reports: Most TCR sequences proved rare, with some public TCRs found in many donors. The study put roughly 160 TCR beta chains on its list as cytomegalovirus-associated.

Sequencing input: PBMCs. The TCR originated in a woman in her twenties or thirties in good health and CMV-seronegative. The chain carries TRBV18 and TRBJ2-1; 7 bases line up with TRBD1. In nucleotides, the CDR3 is TGTGCCAGCTCACCAAGACAGGGTGGTTTCGATGAGCAGTTCTTC. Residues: CASSPRQGGFDEQFF.